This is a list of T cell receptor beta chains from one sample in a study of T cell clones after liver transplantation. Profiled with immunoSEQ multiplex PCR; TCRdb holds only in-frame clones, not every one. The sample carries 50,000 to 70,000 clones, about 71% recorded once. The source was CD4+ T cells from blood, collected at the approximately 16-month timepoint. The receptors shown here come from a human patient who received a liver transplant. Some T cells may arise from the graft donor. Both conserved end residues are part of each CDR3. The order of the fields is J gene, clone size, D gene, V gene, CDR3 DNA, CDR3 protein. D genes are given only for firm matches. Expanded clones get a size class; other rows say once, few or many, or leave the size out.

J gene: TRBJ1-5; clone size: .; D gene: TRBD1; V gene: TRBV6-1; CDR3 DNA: TGTGCCAGCAGTGAACAGGGAGGGACAGGAGGCAATCAGCCCCAGCATTTT; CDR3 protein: CASSEQGGTGGNQPQHF
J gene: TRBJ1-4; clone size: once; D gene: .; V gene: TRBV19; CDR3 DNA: TGTGCCAGTAGTATGGGTCTGCTGTTTAATGAAAAACTGTTTTTT; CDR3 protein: CASSMGLLFNEKLFF
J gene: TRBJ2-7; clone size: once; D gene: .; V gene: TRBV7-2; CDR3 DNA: TGTGCCAGCAGGGCGGGGCCTTTCTTGGGAGAGCAGTACTTC; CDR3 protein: CASRAGPFLGEQYF
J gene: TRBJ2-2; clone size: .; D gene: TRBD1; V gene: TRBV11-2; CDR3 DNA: TGTGCCAGCAGCCCGGGACAGGGGCGAACCGGGGAGCTGTTTTTT; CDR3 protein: CASSPGQGRTGELFF
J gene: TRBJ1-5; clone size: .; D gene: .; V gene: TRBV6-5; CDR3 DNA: TGTGCCAGCAGTTACGGGAGGAATCAGCCCCAGCATTTT; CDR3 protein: CASSYGRNQPQHF
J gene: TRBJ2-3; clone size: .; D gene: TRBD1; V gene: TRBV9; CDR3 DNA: TGTGCCAGCAGCGCAGAGACAGGGGTCACAGATACGCAGTATTTT; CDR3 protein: CASSAETGVTDTQYF
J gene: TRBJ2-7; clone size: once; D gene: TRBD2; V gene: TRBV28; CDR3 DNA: TGTGCCAGCAGTGATACTAGCGGGGGGTCTTACGAGCAGTACTTC; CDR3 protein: CASSDTSGGSYEQYF
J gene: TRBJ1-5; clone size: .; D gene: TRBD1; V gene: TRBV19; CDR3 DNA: TGTGCCAGTAGGCCGGGACAGATCAATCAGCCCCAGCATTTT; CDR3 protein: CASRPGQINQPQHF
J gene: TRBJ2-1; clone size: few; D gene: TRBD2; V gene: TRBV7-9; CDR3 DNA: TGTGCCAGCAGCTCCTTAGCGGGGGGGCATGGTGAGCAGTTCTTC; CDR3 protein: CASSSLAGGHGEQFF
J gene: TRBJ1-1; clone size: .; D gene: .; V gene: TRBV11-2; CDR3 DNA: TGTGCCAGCAGCGTAGGGGGGAGCACTGAAGCTTTCTTT; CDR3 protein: CASSVGGSTEAFF
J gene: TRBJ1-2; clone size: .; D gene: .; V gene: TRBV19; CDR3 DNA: TGTGCCAGCGAAGCCGGACCTGGCTACACCTTC; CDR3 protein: CASEAGPGYTF
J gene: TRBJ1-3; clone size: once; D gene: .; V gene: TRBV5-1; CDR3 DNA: TGCGCCAGCAGCCCACAGGCGAACGGAAACACCATATATTTT; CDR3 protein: CASSPQANGNTIYF
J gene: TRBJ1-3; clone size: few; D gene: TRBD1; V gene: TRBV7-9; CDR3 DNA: TGTGCCAGCAGCTTAGGAGGGGGCCATGGAAACACCATATATTTT; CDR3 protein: CASSLGGGHGNTIYF
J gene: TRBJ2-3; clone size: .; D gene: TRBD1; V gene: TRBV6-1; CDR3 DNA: TGTGCCAGCAGTGATCTATTCGGGACAGGGACTAGCACAGATACGCAGTATTTT; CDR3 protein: CASSDLFGTGTSTDTQYF
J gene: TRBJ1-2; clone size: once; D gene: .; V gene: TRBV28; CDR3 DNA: TGTGCCAGCAGTTTACGACAGACCTATGGCTACACCTTC; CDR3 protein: CASSLRQTYGYTF
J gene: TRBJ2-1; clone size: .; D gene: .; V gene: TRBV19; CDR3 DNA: TGTGCCAGTCGAACAGGCTACAATGAGCAGTTCTTC; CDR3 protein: CASRTGYNEQFF
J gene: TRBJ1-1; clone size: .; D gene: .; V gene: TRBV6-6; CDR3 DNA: TGTGCCAGCAGTTACGGGCAGATGAACACTGAAGCTTTCTTT; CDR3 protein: CASSYGQMNTEAFF
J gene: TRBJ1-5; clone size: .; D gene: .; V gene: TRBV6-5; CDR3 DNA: TGTGCCAGCAGTCATGGGAGATATCAGCCCCAGCATTTT; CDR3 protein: CASSHGRYQPQHF
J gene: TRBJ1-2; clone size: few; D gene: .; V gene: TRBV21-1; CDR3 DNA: TGTGCCAGCAGCAAAGGGGGGGGCCTGGGCTATGGCTACACCTTC; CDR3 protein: CASSKGGGLGYGYTF
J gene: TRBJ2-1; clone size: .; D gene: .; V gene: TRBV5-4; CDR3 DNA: TGTGCCAGCAGCTTAGATGTGGGTCACAATGAGCAGTTCTTC; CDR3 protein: CASSLDVGHNEQFF
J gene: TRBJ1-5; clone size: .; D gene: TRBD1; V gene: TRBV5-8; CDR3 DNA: TGTGCCAGCAGCTCTTACAGGGGGGGCAATCAGCCCCAGCATTTT; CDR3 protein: CASSSYRGGNQPQHF
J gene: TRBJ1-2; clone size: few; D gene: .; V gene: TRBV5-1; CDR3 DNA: TGCGCCAGCAGCCCGGACGGATTAAACTATGGCTACACCTTC; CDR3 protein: CASSPDGLNYGYTF
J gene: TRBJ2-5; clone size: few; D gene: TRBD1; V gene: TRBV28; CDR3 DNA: TGTGCCAGCAGCCGAGGACAGGCACGAGAGACCCAGTACTTC; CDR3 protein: CASSRGQARETQYF
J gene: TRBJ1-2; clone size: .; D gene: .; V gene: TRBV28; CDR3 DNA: TGTGCCAGCAGTGGGTTGACAGGCTATGGCTACACCTTC; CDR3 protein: CASSGLTGYGYTF
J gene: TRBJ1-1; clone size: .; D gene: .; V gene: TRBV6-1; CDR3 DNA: TGTGCCAGCAGTGAAGGGCGGGGACGGGGGAGTGGACGGGGCACTGAAGCTTTCTTT; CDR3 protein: CASSEGRGRGSGRGTEAFF
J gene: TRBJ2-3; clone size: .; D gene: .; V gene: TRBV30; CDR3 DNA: TGTGCCTGGACGGGACTGACTAGCACAGATACGCAGTATTTT; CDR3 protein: CAWTGLTSTDTQYF
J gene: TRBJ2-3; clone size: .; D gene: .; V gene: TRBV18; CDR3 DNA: TGTGCCAGCTCACCACCAGGGGATACGCAGTATTTT; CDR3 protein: CASSPPGDTQYF
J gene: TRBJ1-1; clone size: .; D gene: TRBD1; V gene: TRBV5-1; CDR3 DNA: TGCGCCAGCAGCTCGGGGACAGGGTGGAGCACTGAAGCTTTCTTT; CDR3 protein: CASSSGTGWSTEAFF
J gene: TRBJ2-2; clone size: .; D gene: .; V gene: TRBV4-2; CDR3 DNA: TGTGCCAGCAGCCAAGCTTTCGGATTGCTGAACACCGGGGAGCTGTTTTTT; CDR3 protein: CASSQAFGLLNTGELFF
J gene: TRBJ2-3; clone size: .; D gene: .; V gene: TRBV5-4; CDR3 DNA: TGTGCCAGCAGCCCCTCAGGACAGCACACAGATACGCAGTATTTT; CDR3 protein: CASSPSGQHTDTQYF
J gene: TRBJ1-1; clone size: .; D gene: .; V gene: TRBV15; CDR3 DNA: TGTGCCACCAGCAGAGTCAGGGTGAGAGCCACTGAAGCTTTCTTT; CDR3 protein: CATSRVRVRATEAFF
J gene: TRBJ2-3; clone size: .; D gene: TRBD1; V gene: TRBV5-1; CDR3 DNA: TGCGCCAGCAGCTTTGGGGACCAGGGGGCAGATACGCAGTATTTT; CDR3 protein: CASSFGDQGADTQYF
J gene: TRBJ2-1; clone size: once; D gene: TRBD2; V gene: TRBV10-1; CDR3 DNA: TGCGCCAGCAGTGAGGGGACTAGCGGGAGTGATGAGCAGTTCTTC; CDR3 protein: CASSEGTSGSDEQFF
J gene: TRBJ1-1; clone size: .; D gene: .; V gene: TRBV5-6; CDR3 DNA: TGTGCCAGCAGCTTCTCTGCGAGCACTGAAGCTTTCTTT; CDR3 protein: CASSFSASTEAFF
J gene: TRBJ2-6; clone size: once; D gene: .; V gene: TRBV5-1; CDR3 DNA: TGCGCCAGCAGCTTGGCCTTTGAGGCCAACGTCCTGACTTTC; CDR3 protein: CASSLAFEANVLTF
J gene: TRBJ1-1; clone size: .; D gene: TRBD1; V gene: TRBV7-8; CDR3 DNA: TGTGCCAGCAGCTTAATACCTTCAGGGGGCAGGACTGAAGCTTTCTTT; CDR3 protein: CASSLIPSGGRTEAFF
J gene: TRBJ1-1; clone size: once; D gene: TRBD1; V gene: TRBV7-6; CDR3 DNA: TGTGCCAGCAGCTTAGCGGTGGTACGGACAGGGGCCATGAACACTGAAGCTTTCTTT; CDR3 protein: CASSLAVVRTGAMNTEAFF
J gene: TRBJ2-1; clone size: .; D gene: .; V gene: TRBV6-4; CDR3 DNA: TGTGCCAACCGGGGGGCTCTCAATGAGCAGTTCTTC; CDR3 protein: CANRGALNEQFF
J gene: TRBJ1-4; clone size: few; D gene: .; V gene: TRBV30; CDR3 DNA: TGTGCCTGGAGTGTACTGAAGGAAAAACTGTTTTTT; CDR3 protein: CAWSVLKEKLFF
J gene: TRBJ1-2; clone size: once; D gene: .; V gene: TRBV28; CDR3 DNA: TGTGCCAGCAGTTTTCAGCCGGCTTATGGCTACACCTTC; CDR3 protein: CASSFQPAYGYTF
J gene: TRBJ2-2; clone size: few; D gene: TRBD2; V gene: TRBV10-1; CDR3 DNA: TGCGCCAGCAGTCCCTCGGGACTAGCGGGTGGGGAGCTGTTTTTT; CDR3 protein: CASSPSGLAGGELFF
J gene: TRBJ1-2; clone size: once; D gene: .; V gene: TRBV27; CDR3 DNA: TGTGCCAGCAGTTTATCCCAGCGTCTTAACTATGGCTACACCTTC; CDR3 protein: CASSLSQRLNYGYTF
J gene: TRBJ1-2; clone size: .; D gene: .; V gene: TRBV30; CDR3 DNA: TGTGCCCGGAGAACGGGCCCTGGCTACACCTTC; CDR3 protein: CARRTGPGYTF
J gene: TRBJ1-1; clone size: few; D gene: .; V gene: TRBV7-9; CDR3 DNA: TGTGCCAGCAGCTTACGGGCTATGAACACTGAAGCTTTCTTT; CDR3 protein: CASSLRAMNTEAFF
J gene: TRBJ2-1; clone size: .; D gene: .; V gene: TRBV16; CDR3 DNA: TGTGCCAGCAGCCAATCGGCAGTCAATGAGCAGTTCTTC; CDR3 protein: CASSQSAVNEQFF
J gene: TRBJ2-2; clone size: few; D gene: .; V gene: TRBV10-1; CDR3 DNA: TGCGCCAGCATGGAGGGTCCTTCCGGGGAGCTGTTTTTT; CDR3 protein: CASMEGPSGELFF
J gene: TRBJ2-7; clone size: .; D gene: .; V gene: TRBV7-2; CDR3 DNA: TGTGCCAGCAGCTTAGACAGCGGATATGGCGAGCAGTACTTC; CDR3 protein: CASSLDSGYGEQYF
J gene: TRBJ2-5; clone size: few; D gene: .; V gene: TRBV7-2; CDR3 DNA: TGTGCCAGCAGCTTAGCGCGGCAGGAGACCCAGTACTTC; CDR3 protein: CASSLARQETQYF